This section outlines one T cell receptor (beta chain) sequence together with its context. The antigen is unknown. This sample includes further DNA sequences coding for the same CDR3. The data were obtained in a study of beta chain features in type 1 diabetes. Study at large: Healthy donors resembled patients in age, gender and cell yields.

Stem cell-like memory, regulatory, central memory and naive CD4+ cells were sorted via CD45RO/CCR7/CD25/CD127/CD95/CD27. Since all of the isolated RNA was reverse transcribed, expressed TCRB transcripts were what got sequenced. Sequencing was performed with immunoSEQ multiplex PCR; in TCRdb, only in-frame clones are kept and a portion is missing. The profile shows approximately 170,000 clones, roughly 8% of them singletons. Broader study findings: A moderate, significant TCRB CDR3 shortening appeared in type 1 diabetes across four CD4+ subsets. cDNA sequencing could over-represent cells with high TCR expression. There were fewer insertions and more deletions at the VDJ junctions of type 1 diabetes patients.

V lost 9 bases to trimming and J lost 0 bases, with 12 bases between them. Germline lookup yields CDR1 SNHLY and CDR2 FYNNEI. This CDR3 comprises 13 residues. The sequencing input was central memory CD4+ T cells from blood. The receptor was isolated from a man aged 18-30 years with type 1 diabetes. This chain connects TRBV2 to TRBJ2-7; the D gene is possibly TRBD1 (7 bases). In DNA form, the CDR3 reads TGTGCCAGGGGGGGACAGAGCTCCTACGAGCAGTACTTC. Amino acids: CARGGQSSYEQYF.